This T cell receptor beta chain was identified in a study of cytotoxic CD8 clonotypes in ibrutinib-treated CLL. Across the study: With a range of 6 to 36, the median treatment time before response samples were taken was more than nine months.

Sequenced by immunoSEQ multiplex PCR; TCRdb stores in-frame clones only, minus some. The sample has over 130,000 clones, approximately 80% seen once. CDR1 is MGHRA, CDR2 YSYEKL, per germline. V was shortened by 0 bases and J by 0 bases, with 6 bases between the two germline ends. This CDR3 comprises 15 residues. This TCR derives from a human donor with chronic lymphocytic leukemia. This sample comprised PBMCs, obtained after 36 months of ibrutinib treatment. The chain joins TRBV4-1 to TRBJ1-3; D is ambiguous. CDR3 nucleotide sequence: TGCGCCAGCAGCCAAGATTCAAACTCTGGAAACACCATATATTTT. As protein: CASSQDSNSGNTIYF.